Sequencing of this TCR beta chain was carried out in a study of liver allograft versus peripheral blood T cells. Overall study context: Liver transplant recipients had T cell receptor repertoires compared between transplanted liver and peripheral blood.

Broader study findings: Peripheral blood T cell receptor repertoires reportedly differed from those found within liver allografts.

This clonotype is medium-sized. Its matching antigen is unknown. Each CDR3 protein gets one entry after TCRdb re-called the reads with MiXCR. The data show 7,400 or so distinct CDR3 sequences, with roughly 15% seen just once and approximately 1.4% held by the top ten. The CDR3 consists of 13 residues. CDR1 and CDR2 from the germline V gene are MNHEY and SVGAGI. V lost 3 bases and J 7 bases, leaving 12 bases between the germline ends. The receptor's source is a human patient who had a liver transplant. Some T cells may trace back to the graft donor. The genes are TRBV6-5 and TRBJ1-2; possible D gene TRBD1, 6 bases. The CDR3 coding sequence is TGTGCCAGCAGTTATTCTTACAGGGCTGGCTACACCTTC. This codes for CASSYSYRAGYTF.